This note documents a single TCR beta chain sequence. Its antigen remains unidentified. Sequenced with the Oncomine TCR Beta short-read assay was DNA taken from cultured CD4+ T cells. TCRdb called the PCR reads again in MiXCR, with one record for every CDR3 protein. Of approximately 20,000 distinct CDR3 sequences detected, roughly 50% appear once; the ten largest clones hold roughly a sixth. Treatment given: roughly nine-day PBMC culture with coronavirus spike peptide pools or control peptides (ViraFEST assay). This sample stems from a study of vaccination and CD4 T cells after COVID-19. With 5 bases clipped from V and 5 bases from J, the junction kept 6 bases outside the gene matches. This CDR3 is 16 amino acids long. Germline loops: CDR1 SGHTA, CDR2 FQGTGA.

The sequence was obtained from a human donor who had recovered from COVID-19. The starting material was CD4+ T cells from blood, cultured in vitro, obtained before SARS-CoV-2 vaccination. The rearrangement links TRBV7-3 to TRBJ2-2; 12 nucleotides agree with TRBD2. CDR3 DNA sequence: TGTGCCAGCAGCGCCACCACTAGCGGGAGGACCGGGGAGCTGTTTTTT. This encodes CASSATTSGRTGELFF. The full variable domain, its missing parts supplied by reference TRBV7-3 and TRBJ2-2, is GAGVSQTPSNKVTEKGKYVELRCDPISGHTALYWYRQSLGQGPEFLIYFQGTGAADDSGLPNDRFFAVRPEGSVSTLKIQRTERGDSAVYLCASSATTSGRTGELFFGEGSRLTVL.